This T cell receptor (beta chain) appears in the sequencing data of a study of T-cell memory formation after mild COVID-19. Whole-study context: There were largely donor-specific TCR clusters.

A single record per CDR3 protein comes from TCRdb applying MiXCR to the 5' RACE reads. The repertoire holds roughly 300,000 distinct CDR3 sequences, with about 13% as singletons. General observations from the study: That cross-reactive memory joined was suggested by some responding clones appearing in pre-infection memory. Shrinking CD4+ clones were chiefly CM and EM; CD8+ ones were chiefly EMRA.

Concerning this clonotype: What it binds is unknown. A junction boundary mismatches the germline segment, possibly from a read error.

This CDR3 comprises 13 residues. CDR1 and CDR2 (germline): SGHRS, YFSETQ. The genes are TRBV5-1 and TRBJ2-1, with TRBD1 identical over 7 bases. This receptor was taken from a young man who had mild COVID-19 (a few samples of this study predate the infection). Cell type and time point are not known. The source material was PBMCs or a T cell subset sorted from them (not recorded which). CDR3 DNA: TGCTCCAGCAGCTTGACAGGGACCCGCGCAAGGTTCTTC. Residues: CSSSLTGTRARFF.